A selection of T cell receptor beta chains follows, all from one sample in a study of PD-1 blockade in classical Hodgkin lymphoma. This table comes from immunoSEQ multiplex PCR, and its TCRdb copy is limited to in-frame clones, with some not included. The table has around 37,000 clones, 80% to 95% seen once; the top ten hold roughly 0.31%. The specimen comprised CD4+ T cells from blood, sampled before the fourth cycle of nivolumab. These receptors all stem from a human donor with classical Hodgkin lymphoma. Each CDR3 is given with its conserved first and last residue. The D gene is left open where the match is weak. Not all rows give a size; the values are once, few, many and, for expanded clones, a class.

abundance: once
j_gene: TRBJ2-1
v_gene: TRBV2
d_gene: TRBD2
CDR3aa: CASCNPGLAAISYNEQFF
CDR3nt: TGTGCCAGCTGCAATCCGGGACTAGCGGCGATTTCCTACAATGAGCAGTTCTTC

abundance: .
j_gene: TRBJ2-5
v_gene: TRBV19
d_gene: TRBD2
CDR3aa: CASSPAVAGDAQETQYF
CDR3nt: TGTGCCAGTAGTCCTGCTGTAGCGGGAGACGCCCAAGAGACCCAGTACTTC

abundance: .
j_gene: TRBJ1-4
v_gene: TRBV18
d_gene: .
CDR3aa: CASSPRGNEKLFF
CDR3nt: TGTGCCAGCTCACCCAGGGGAAATGAAAAACTGTTTTTT

abundance: once
j_gene: TRBJ2-7
v_gene: TRBV19
d_gene: .
CDR3aa: CASSTPAESSYEQYF
CDR3nt: TGTGCCAGTAGTACCCCTGCAGAGAGCTCCTACGAGCAGTACTTC

abundance: .
j_gene: TRBJ2-7
v_gene: TRBV23-1
d_gene: TRBD1
CDR3aa: CASSQSRGQGALGRGVGVYEQYF
CDR3nt: TGCGCCAGCAGTCAATCTCGGGGACAGGGGGCCTTAGGGCGTGGTGTTGGGGTCTACGAGCAGTACTTC

abundance: .
j_gene: TRBJ2-3
v_gene: TRBV30
d_gene: .
CDR3aa: CAWRVGDTQYF
CDR3nt: TGTGCCTGGAGGGTTGGGGATACGCAGTATTTT

abundance: .
j_gene: TRBJ1-1
v_gene: TRBV10-1
d_gene: .
CDR3aa: CASRPGTLNTEAFF
CDR3nt: TGCGCCAGCAGACCAGGGACCCTCAACACTGAAGCTTTCTTT

abundance: .
j_gene: TRBJ2-7
v_gene: TRBV4-2
d_gene: TRBD1
CDR3aa: CASSQGGQGLNEQYF
CDR3nt: TGTGCCAGCAGCCAGGGGGGACAGGGACTCAACGAGCAGTACTTC

abundance: .
j_gene: TRBJ2-6
v_gene: TRBV28
d_gene: TRBD1
CDR3aa: CASSFLRGKPSGANVLTF
CDR3nt: TGTGCCAGCAGTTTCCTCAGGGGGAAACCCTCTGGGGCCAACGTCCTGACTTTC

abundance: .
j_gene: TRBJ2-1
v_gene: TRBV2
d_gene: .
CDR3aa: CASSKRASEQFF
CDR3nt: TGTGCCAGCAGCAAACGAGCGAGTGAGCAGTTCTTC

abundance: .
j_gene: TRBJ1-3
v_gene: TRBV19
d_gene: .
CDR3aa: CASSLPGRAGNTIYF
CDR3nt: TGTGCCAGTAGTCTCCCAGGACGCGCTGGAAACACCATATATTTT

abundance: few
j_gene: TRBJ2-1
v_gene: TRBV4-1
d_gene: TRBD1
CDR3aa: CASSQLDLTGAYNEQFF
CDR3nt: TGCGCCAGCAGCCAACTGGACCTGACAGGGGCCTACAATGAGCAGTTCTTC

abundance: .
j_gene: TRBJ2-7
v_gene: TRBV5-1
d_gene: .
CDR3aa: CASSTDGGGPYEQYF
CDR3nt: TGCGCCAGCAGCACGGACGGGGGAGGCCCCTACGAGCAGTACTTC

abundance: few
j_gene: TRBJ1-2
v_gene: TRBV6-5
d_gene: .
CDR3aa: CASSRGLDYGYTF
CDR3nt: TGTGCCAGCAGCCGGGGACTCGACTATGGCTACACCTTC

abundance: .
j_gene: TRBJ1-1
v_gene: TRBV28
d_gene: .
CDR3aa: CASSPSAGFNTEAFF
CDR3nt: TGTGCCAGCAGTCCCTCGGCCGGGTTTAACACTGAAGCTTTCTTT

abundance: .
j_gene: TRBJ2-7
v_gene: TRBV20-1
d_gene: .
CDR3aa: CSAPRGYEQYF
CDR3nt: TGCAGTGCTCCAAGGGGCTACGAGCAGTACTTC